Listed below are T cell receptor beta chains from one sample, sequenced in a study of blood T cells in healthy people across ages. TCRdb re-called the 5' RACE reads through MiXCR, storing one row per CDR3 protein. Altogether over 600,000 distinct CDR3 sequences are present, approximately 40% being singletons, with the ten largest covering about 30%. Sequencing was done on a sample of blood. These TCRs come from a man older than 75 in good health. The CDR3 runs from the conserved cysteine through the conserved F or W. D genes are given only for firm matches. Expanded clones get a size class; other rows say once, few or many, or leave the size out.

j_call v_call d_call clone_size cdr3_aa cdr3_nt
TRBJ1-1 TRBV12-3/TRBV12-4 NA NA CASRPIGKNTEAFF TGTGCCAGCAGGCCCATTGGAAAGAACACTGAAGCTTTCTTT
TRBJ2-5 TRBV7-7 TRBD1 NA CASSHRDRKNQETQYF TGTGCTAGCAGCCACCGGGACAGAAAAAACCAAGAGACCCAGTACTTC
TRBJ1-2 TRBV2 TRBD1 NA CASSEEGTGDRRYTF TGTGCCAGCAGTGAAGAAGGGACAGGGGACAGGCGCTACACCTTC
TRBJ2-1 TRBV12-3/TRBV12-4 TRBD2 many CASSQRTSGSSYNEQFF TGTGCCAGCAGTCAGAGGACTAGCGGGAGCTCCTACAATGAGCAGTTCTTC
TRBJ1-2 TRBV4-3 NA NA CASSQEGPGGYTF TGCGCCAGCAGCCAAGAAGGACCGGGCGGCTACACCTTC
TRBJ2-3 TRBV20-1 NA NA CSARDMRSTDTQYF TGCAGTGCTAGAGATATGAGGAGCACAGATACGCAGTATTTT
TRBJ2-1 TRBV20-1 TRBD2 many CSASVYGGSSYNEQFF TGCAGTGCTAGCGTATACGGGGGGAGCTCCTACAATGAGCAGTTCTTC
TRBJ2-7 TRBV7-2 NA NA CASSRDWGMDEQYF TGTGCCAGCAGCCGGGACTGGGGGATGGATGAGCAGTACTTC
TRBJ2-5 TRBV6-2/TRBV6-3 NA NA CASSYSIGAPGETQYF TGTGCCAGCAGTTACTCGATCGGGGCACCGGGGGAGACCCAGTACTTC
TRBJ2-5 TRBV4-3 NA NA CASSQEDGRETQYF TGCGCCAGCAGCCAGGAGGACGGGCGAGAGACCCAGTACTTC
TRBJ2-7 TRBV3-1 NA few CASSQNSLPSYEQYF TGTGCCAGCAGCCAGAACTCCCTCCCCTCCTACGAGCAGTACTTC
TRBJ1-3 TRBV7-9 NA NA CASSLKGPGNTIYF TGTGCCAGCAGCTTAAAGGGTCCTGGAAACACCATATATTTT
TRBJ1-4 TRBV27 TRBD1 few CASSLSGQGGEKLFF TGTGCCAGCAGTTTATCGGGACAGGGTGGGGAAAAACTGTTTTTT
TRBJ2-3 TRBV7-9 TRBD1 few CASSRPGTGTDTQYF TGTGCCAGCAGCCGCCCTGGGACAGGCACAGATACGCAGTATTTT
TRBJ1-1 TRBV4-2 NA NA CASSQDMGEGLNTEAFF TGTGCCAGCAGCCAAGATATGGGGGAAGGGTTGAACACTGAAGCTTTCTTT
TRBJ1-2 TRBV4-3 TRBD1 few CASSQRQGDYYGYTF TGCGCCAGCAGCCAAAGACAGGGGGATTACTATGGCTACACCTTC
TRBJ1-2 TRBV7-2 TRBD1 NA CASSLDWDRGGGYTF TGTGCCAGCAGCTTAGACTGGGACAGGGGGGGTGGCTACACCTTC
TRBJ2-3 TRBV9 NA NA CASSVNGGDTDTQYF TGTGCCAGCAGCGTAAACGGGGGAGACACAGATACGCAGTATTTT
TRBJ2-3 TRBV4-3 NA NA CASSQEVVWVSPDTQYF TGCGCCAGCAGCCAAGAAGTTGTTTGGGTTTCCCCAGATACGCAGTATTTT
TRBJ2-5 TRBV20-1 NA NA CSARSLTSGTGEVLGQYF TGCAGTGCTAGATCATTGACTAGCGGGACAGGGGAAGTTTTAGGGCAGTACTTC
TRBJ2-7 TRBV10-1 NA few CASSESDTSSYEQYF TGCGCCAGCAGTGAATCGGACACTAGCTCCTACGAGCAGTACTTC
TRBJ2-5 TRBV20-1 NA many CSAEYQETQYF TGCAGTGCCGAGTACCAAGAGACCCAGTACTTC
TRBJ2-1 TRBV6-2/TRBV6-3 NA NA CASSYSESPGRLEQFF TGTGCCAGCAGTTACTCGGAGTCGCCGGGGCGCCTCGAGCAGTTCTTC
TRBJ2-3 TRBV20-1 TRBD2 few CSARDLRLAGGLDTQYF TGCAGTGCTAGGGATCTCCGGCTAGCGGGGGGGCTGGATACGCAGTATTTT
TRBJ2-3 TRBV7-2 TRBD2 NA CASRPSGRWDTQYF TGTGCCAGCAGGCCGAGCGGGAGATGGGATACGCAGTATTTT
TRBJ2-1 TRBV7-3 TRBD1 NA CASSPRDRGNEQFF TGTGCCAGCAGCCCCCGGGACAGGGGGAATGAGCAGTTCTTC
TRBJ2-3 TRBV6-5 TRBD1 NA CASSYRDSASTDTQYF TGTGCCAGCAGTTACCGGGACAGTGCTAGCACAGATACGCAGTATTTT
TRBJ2-7 TRBV20-1 TRBD1 NA CSAHSRGTYEQYF TGCAGTGCCCACTCCAGGGGGACCTACGAGCAGTACTTC
TRBJ2-1 TRBV27 NA few CASSPRDFNNEQFF TGTGCCAGCAGTCCCCGGGACTTTAACAATGAGCAGTTCTTC
TRBJ2-5 TRBV6-2/TRBV6-3 TRBD2 many CASSPWSGGEETQYF TGTGCCAGCAGTCCATGGAGTGGGGGGGAAGAGACCCAGTACTTC
TRBJ2-5 TRBV20-1 NA NA CSARDPLKSLQETQYF TGCAGTGCTAGAGATCCCCTCAAGAGCCTTCAAGAGACCCAGTACTTC
TRBJ1-2 TRBV7-2 NA many CASSLGEGSYGYTF TGTGCCAGCAGCTTAGGGGAGGGGTCCTATGGCTACACCTTC
TRBJ1-2 TRBV7-3 TRBD1 few CASSPGQGGYGYTF TGTGCCAGCAGCCCAGGACAGGGGGGTTATGGCTACACCTTC
TRBJ2-7 TRBV28 NA many CASREQIPYYEQYF TGTGCCAGCAGGGAACAGATCCCCTACTACGAGCAGTACTTC
TRBJ2-4 TRBV4-1 TRBD1 NA CASSQPGTGGVQQYF TGCGCCAGCAGCCAACCCGGGACAGGGGGCGTGCAGCAGTACTTC
TRBJ2-1 TRBV15 NA few CATSTFNNEQFF TGTGCCACCAGCACCTTCAACAATGAGCAGTTCTTC
TRBJ1-6 TRBV27 TRBD1 NA CASSFSTGTNSPLHF TGTGCCAGCAGTTTCTCGACAGGGACTAATTCACCCCTCCACTTT
TRBJ1-2 TRBV4-2 NA NA CASSQGRTDDYGYTF TGTGCCAGCAGCCAAGGAAGGACAGACGACTATGGCTACACCTTC
TRBJ2-3 TRBV24-1 NA NA CATKQGGTDTQYF TGTGCCACCAAACAGGGCGGGACAGATACGCAGTATTTT
TRBJ2-3 TRBV6-2/TRBV6-3 NA few CASSPWGVGVDTQYF TGTGCCAGCAGCCCGTGGGGCGTGGGGGTGGATACGCAGTATTTT
TRBJ2-3 TRBV12-3/TRBV12-4 TRBD1 few CASRRDRRPTDTQYF TGTGCCAGCAGACGGGACAGACGCCCCACAGATACGCAGTATTTT
TRBJ2-5 TRBV12-3/TRBV12-4 NA NA CASSQSLVSRKTQYF TGTGCCAGCAGTCAGAGTCTAGTGAGTCGGAAGACCCAGTACTTC
TRBJ2-3 TRBV4-3 NA NA CASSQETSLSTDTQYF TGCGCCAGCAGCCAAGAAACTAGCCTAAGCACAGATACGCAGTATTTT
TRBJ2-3 TRBV29-1 TRBD1 NA CSAAGTGGNQPQYF TGCAGCGCCGCCGGGACAGGGGGCAATCAGCCCCAGTATTTT
TRBJ2-1 TRBV12-3/TRBV12-4 NA few CASRIRDFRDNEQFF TGTGCCAGCAGGATCCGGGACTTTAGGGACAATGAGCAGTTCTTC
TRBJ2-7 TRBV27 TRBD1 once CASSQDRQPSYEQYF TGTGCCAGCAGTCAGGACAGGCAGCCCTCCTACGAGCAGTACTTC
TRBJ2-7 TRBV18 NA NA CASSRQEHYEQYF TGTGCCAGCTCGCGACAGGAGCACTACGAGCAGTACTTC
TRBJ1-2 TRBV7-9 TRBD1 NA CASSPQGLGNYGYTF TGTGCCAGCAGCCCACAGGGGTTGGGGAACTATGGCTACACCTTC
TRBJ1-2 TRBV6-6 NA once CAGRGGVGYGYTF TGTGCCGGCAGGGGCGGGGTAGGGTATGGCTACACCTTC